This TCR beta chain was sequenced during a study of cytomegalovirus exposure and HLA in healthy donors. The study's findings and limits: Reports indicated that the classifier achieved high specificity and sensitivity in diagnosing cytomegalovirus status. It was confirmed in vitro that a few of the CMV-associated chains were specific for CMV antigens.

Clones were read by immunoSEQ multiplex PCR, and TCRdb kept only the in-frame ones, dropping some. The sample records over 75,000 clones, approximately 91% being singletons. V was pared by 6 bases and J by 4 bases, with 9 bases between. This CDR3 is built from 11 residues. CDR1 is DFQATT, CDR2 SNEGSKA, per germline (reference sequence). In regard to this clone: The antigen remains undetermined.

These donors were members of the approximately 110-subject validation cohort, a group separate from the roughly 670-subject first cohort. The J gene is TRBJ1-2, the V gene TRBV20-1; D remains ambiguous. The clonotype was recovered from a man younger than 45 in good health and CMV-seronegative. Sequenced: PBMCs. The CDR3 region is CSAHPGYGYTF. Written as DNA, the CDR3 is TGCAGTGCCCATCCGGGCTATGGCTACACCTTC.